The entry below gives a single T cell receptor beta chain sequence along with its context. These data originate in a study of blood T cell repertoires in COVID-19. About the study: From T cells, B-cell-depleted T cells, or PBMCs came the material, which was cDNA or gDNA.

TCRdb keeps only in-frame clones here, not all; method: immunoSEQ multiplex PCR. The table shows about 260,000 clones, with approximately 90% occurring only once. This receptor was taken from a woman in her 40s with acute or convalescent COVID-19. The sample taken for sequencing was peripheral blood.

CDR3 coding DNA: TGCGCCAGCAGCTTTCGATGGACTAGCACAGATACGCAGTATTTT. Translation: CASSFRWTSTDTQYF. The chain couples TRBV5-1 to TRBJ2-3; maybe TRBD2 (5 bases). This CDR3 region has 15 residues. The germline V gene encodes CDR1 SGHRS and CDR2 YFSETQ. V was cut by 2 bases and J by 0 bases, with 10 bases left in between.